The next 7 T cell receptor beta chains were all read from a single sample in a study of vaccination effects on CD4 cells after COVID-19. Antigen-specific CD4+ T cells expanded by the ViraFEST assay with viral peptide pools were then sequenced. The culture ran for 10 to 11 days, and then CD4+ T cells were isolated. Recipients of the vaccine had no prior SARS-CoV-2 infection and negative nucleocapsid antibodies. These receptors have no known antigen. TCRdb keeps only in-frame clones here, not all; method: immunoSEQ multiplex PCR. Of over 60,000 clones detected, around 77% appear once; the ten largest clones hold 2.8%. The starting material was CD4+ T cells from PBMCs cultured with HCoV-NL63 spike peptides, obtained before COVID-19 vaccination. These receptors originate from a human donor who received a COVID-19 vaccine.

The CDR3 loop is CASSPNRDKNSPLHF. Written as DNA, the CDR3 is TGTGCCAGTAGCCCTAATCGGGACAAAAATTCACCCCTCCACTTT. V is TRBV19 and J is TRBJ1-6, with a possible D match to TRBD1 (6 bases). This CDR3 has 15 residues. Between the trimmed V and J ends, which lost 6 bases and 7 bases, there was a span of 16 bases. The germline V gene has CDR1 LNHDA and CDR2 SQIVND (reference sequence).

The chain is built from TRBV11-3 and TRBJ2-7; 9 bases fit TRBD1. In germline, CDR1 is SGHNT, CDR2 YENEEA. The CDR3 length is 14 residues. The trim removed 5 bases at V and 4 bases at J, leaving 6 bases unmatched. CDR3 sequence (DNA): TGTGCCAGCAGCCGATGGACAGGGGAGTACGAGCAGTACGTC. Protein product: CASSRWTGEYEQYV.

The chain links TRBV10-1 to TRBJ1-1; D may be TRBD1 (5 bases). There are 17 residues in the CDR3. V lost 6 bases to trimming and J lost 1 base, with 21 bases between them. Germline lookup yields CDR1 WNHNN and CDR2 SYGVQD (reference sequence). The CDR3: CASSHPGGVGRNTEAFF. As DNA, the CDR3 is TGCGCCAGCAGCCACCCGGGGGGGGTGGGGAGGAACACTGAAGCTTTCTTT.

V gene TRBV12-3 or TRBV12-4 combines with J gene TRBJ1-1; D unclear. The CDR3 consists of 11 residues. V shed 4 bases and J shed 4 bases, with 4 bases lying between them. CDR3 in amino acids: CASSSGTEAFF. The CDR3 coding sequence is TGTGCCAGCAGTTCCGGCACTGAAGCTTTCTTT.

The V call is TRBV29-1, the J call TRBJ2-1; possibly TRBD2 for D (6 bases). Germline-derived CDR1 and CDR2 are SQVTM and ANQGSEA. V lost 6 bases and J 5 bases, leaving 20 bases between the germline ends. The length of the CDR3 is 15 residues. This CDR3 is CSVYNGGSKNNEQFF. CDR3 sequence (DNA): TGCAGCGTGTACAATGGAGGGAGCAAAAACAATGAGCAGTTCTTC.

This clone was counted once. V is TRBV6-4 and J is TRBJ1-6, with D perhaps TRBD1 (5 bases). Per germline, CDR1 MRHNA and CDR2 SNTAGT. The CDR3 extends over 14 amino acids. V was trimmed by 4 bases and J by 9 bases, leaving 13 bases between them. The CDR3 region has the DNA TGTGCCAGCAGTGCTCACGAGGGGATTTCACCCCTCCACTTT. Translating gives CASSAHEGISPLHF.

The rearrangement links TRBV27 to TRBJ2-7; 9 positions match TRBD2. V was pared by 7 bases and J by 2 bases, with 9 bases of the junction left unmatched. Germline V gene lookup returns CDR1 MNHEY and CDR2 SMNVEV (reference sequence). The CDR3 spans 15 residues. The CDR3 sequence: CASKVGLAGPYEQYV. CDR3 sequence (DNA): TGTGCCAGCAAGGTCGGGCTAGCGGGGCCCTACGAGCAGTACGTC.